This T cell receptor (beta chain) is drawn from a study of identical twins. From the 5' RACE reads, TCRdb called clonotypes with MiXCR, one entry per CDR3 protein. The sample holds hundreds of thousands of distinct CDR3 sequences, more than 6.5% seen once. This CDR3 region has 16 residues. Germline V gives CDR1 SGHRS, CDR2 YFSETQ. Unmatched junction bases numbered 5, after V lost 4 bases and J lost 5 bases. Broader study findings: The more abundant beta clonotypes in cord blood had fewer insertions, and memory repertoires did not show this.

A note on this clonotype: Its specificity is unknown.

The same data also contributed to another study, on yellow fever vaccine responses in identical twins.

The V gene is TRBV5-1, the J gene TRBJ2-1; 14 bases line up with TRBD2. The specimen sequenced was PBMCs. The clonotype originates from a woman in her late teens or twenties in good health. The CDR3 is CASSPQTSGRDNEQFF. In DNA form, the CDR3 reads TGCGCCAGCAGCCCTCAGACTAGCGGGAGGGACAATGAGCAGTTCTTC.